One and the same sample provided the 30 T cell receptor beta chains below, sequenced in a study of OX40 agonist ivuxolimab in advanced cancers. The method was immunoSEQ multiplex PCR; TCRdb's version includes in-frame clones alone and lacks a portion of them. The sample yields 52,000 or so clones, around 82% seen once. The sample in question was CD4+ or CD8+ T cells sorted from blood, obtained in a trial of the OX40 agonist ivuxolimab. Receptors originate from an adult with an advanced solid tumor such as melanoma, head and neck, liver or kidney cancer.

Many counts were recorded for this clone. This may come from a read error, since a much larger clone is one base off. The rearrangement links TRBV9 to TRBJ1-1, with D possibly TRBD1 on 6 matching bases. The V end was cut by 0 bases, the J end by 4 bases, with 13 bases between. Germline V gene lookup returns CDR1 SGDLS and CDR2 YYNGEE. This CDR3 comprises 15 residues. The CDR3 region has the DNA TGTGCCAGCAGCGTAGGTGGGGGGGCGGGCACTGAAGCTTTCTTT. Protein product: CASSVGGGAGTEAFF.

The chain has TRBV19 and TRBJ1-6; weak D call: TRBD1 (6 bases). This CDR3 region has 12 residues. Germline CDR1 LNHDA, CDR2 SQIVND (reference sequence). V lost 9 bases and J lost 8, with 11 bases in between. Here the CDR3 reads CASKGGYSPLHF. The CDR3 DNA follows: TGTGCCAGCAAGGGGGGGTATTCACCCCTCCACTTT.

This chain links TRBV11-2 with TRBJ2-3; D remains unclear. V was shortened by 3 bases and J by 2 bases, with 3 bases between the two germline ends. The CDR3 runs to 12 residues. In germline, CDR1 is SGHAT, CDR2 FQNNGV. CDR3 protein: CASSFHTDTQYF. The CDR3 DNA follows: TGTGCCAGCAGCTTCCACACAGATACGCAGTATTTT.

The chain couples TRBV11-2 to TRBJ2-6; tentative D call: TRBD1 (6 bases). The CDR3 runs to 17 residues. Germline values: CDR1 SGHAT, CDR2 FQNNGV. V lost 7 bases and J lost 0, with 16 bases in between. The DNA for the CDR3 is TGTGCCAGCATCCGACGTCAGGGGTACTCTGGGGCCAACGTCCTGACTTTC. It translates to CASIRRQGYSGANVLTF.

The V and J genes are TRBV19 and TRBJ1-1; D might be TRBD1 (6 bases). Germline values: CDR1 LNHDA, CDR2 SQIVND (reference sequence). The CDR3 has 14 amino acids. V was trimmed by 5 bases and J by 3 bases, leaving 13 bases between them. CDR3 residues: CASSLGQLDTEAFF. CDR3 nucleotide sequence: TGTGCCAGTAGTCTTGGACAGCTCGACACTGAAGCTTTCTTT.

Only one count was recorded for this clone. The gene calls are TRBV5-1 and TRBJ1-1, with unresolved D. The V and J ends lost 1 base and 0 bases respectively, with 4 bases between them. Germline-derived CDR1 and CDR2 are SGHRS and YFSETQ. The CDR3 extends over 13 amino acids. The CDR3 region is CASSLTVNTEAFF. The CDR3 coding sequence is TGCGCCAGCAGCTTGACTGTGAACACTGAAGCTTTCTTT.

Turning to this clone: The germline gene is not matched at one end of the junction; a read error may be the cause. The chain carries TRBV5-3 and TRBJ2-5, with 8 nucleotides matching TRBD1. TRBV5-3 falls under the ORF class, with uncertain function. This CDR3 contains 13 residues. The CDR3 nucleotides are TGTGCCAGCAGCTTGGGACAGGAAGAGACCCAGTACTTC. The encoded protein is CASSLGQEETQYF.

The genes are TRBV4-2 and TRBJ1-1; 8 bases are a match to TRBD1. Germline trimming cut 5 bases from V and 0 bases from J; bases unmatched to any gene: 2. The germline CDR1 and CDR2 sequences are LGHNA and YNFKEQ. The CDR3 totals 14 residues. The CDR3 DNA follows: TGTGCCAGCAGCTTGACAGGGGTGAACACTGAAGCTTTCTTT. It encodes CASSLTGVNTEAFF.

In its sample, this clone was seen a few times. This chain uses TRBV5-8 with TRBJ2-6; D is unresolved. This CDR3 has 15 amino acids. Germline-derived CDR1 and CDR2 are SGHTS and YDEGEE. V dropped 1 base and J dropped 2 bases, with 7 bases sitting between them. The CDR3 DNA is TGTGCCAGCAGCTTGAGAGGAGCTGGGGCCAACGTCCTGACTTTC. It translates to CASSLRGAGANVLTF.

In DNA form, the CDR3 reads TGTGCCAGCAGTTACCCGGACAGCACAGATACGCAGTATTTT. This gives the protein CASSYPDSTDTQYF. The chain is built from TRBV6-5 and TRBJ2-3, with unresolved D. Trimming removed 2 bases from V and 0 bases from J, with 6 bases in between. Germline CDR1 and CDR2: MNHEY and SVGAGI. The CDR3 length is 14 residues.

This chain links TRBV11-2 with TRBJ2-7; D tentatively fits TRBD1 or TRBD2 (7 bases each). The CDR3 spans 15 residues. Trimming removed 5 bases at V and 3 bases at J, with 17 bases between. Germline values: CDR1 SGHAT, CDR2 FQNNGV. The CDR3 DNA is TGTGCCAGCAGCCTCAGGGGGGGCGAGATCTACGAGCAGTACTTC. Translation: CASSLRGGEIYEQYF.

The V gene is TRBV6-1, the J gene TRBJ1-1; tentative D call: TRBD1 (5 bases). The V end was cut by 5 bases, the J end by 4 bases, with 17 bases between. The CDR3 length is 15 residues. Germline CDR1 reads MNHNS; CDR2 reads SASEGT. The CDR3 DNA follows: TGTGCCAGCAGTTCTTTGGCGGGGGGGAGCACTGAAGCTTTCTTT. This gives the protein CASSSLAGGSTEAFF.

The genes are TRBV27 and TRBJ1-1, with TRBD1 matching over 8 bases. The CDR3 is 16 residues long. CDR1 and CDR2 (germline): MNHEY, SMNVEV (reference sequence). V lost 11 bases and J lost 1; bases outside the gene matches: 15. CDR3 nucleotide sequence: TGTGCCGGGGGGTATGGCCCGGACAGGGCGAACACTGAAGCTTTCTTT. This sequence encodes CAGGYGPDRANTEAFF.

This sequence joins TRBV5-1 and TRBJ2-6; D is perhaps TRBD1 (6 bases). In germline, CDR1 is SGHRS, CDR2 YFSETQ. There are 16 residues in the CDR3. Trimming shortened V by 6 bases and J by 0 bases, and 13 bases separated the two germline ends. The CDR3 spells CASTGQRSSGANVLTF. In DNA form, the CDR3 reads TGCGCCAGCACAGGACAGAGATCCTCTGGGGCCAACGTCCTGACTTTC.

The rearrangement joins TRBV5-3 to TRBJ2-7, with D maybe TRBD1 (5 bases). TRBV5-3 is assigned to the ORF class and has an uncertain function. The CDR3 is 15 amino acids. V dropped 9 bases and J dropped 0 bases, with 19 bases sitting between them. CDR3 region: CATAKGRRSSYEQYF. The CDR3 DNA reads TGTGCCACCGCCAAGGGGCGAAGGAGCTCCTACGAGCAGTACTTC.

The chain has TRBV27 and TRBJ1-3; possibly TRBD1 for D (5 bases). Trimming removed 6 bases from V and 5 bases from J, with 17 bases in between. The CDR3 covers 15 residues. In germline, CDR1 is MNHEY, CDR2 SMNVEV (reference sequence). The DNA of the CDR3 is TGTGCCAGCAGCAGCGAGGGGATTATACGAAACACCATATATTTT. Encoded protein: CASSSEGIIRNTIYF.

The V and J genes are TRBV19 and TRBJ1-5, with no clear D. The germline CDR1 and CDR2 sequences are LNHDA and SQIVND (reference sequence). The CDR3 is 15 residues long. Trimming took off 3 bases at V and 0 bases at J, with 9 bases between the two ends. The CDR3 DNA reads as TGTGCCAGTAGTATCCCCCACCCTAGCAATCAGCCCCAGCATTTT. Translation gives CASSIPHPSNQPQHF.

The chain joins TRBV7-8 to TRBJ1-1; 9 bases agree with TRBD1. The CDR3 length is 15 residues. The V segment lost 7 bases and the J segment 5 bases; nucleotides outside the gene matches: 11. The germline V gene encodes CDR1 SGHVS and CDR2 FQNEAQ. This CDR3 is CASKLTPGQGTEAFF. The CDR3 coding sequence is TGTGCCAGCAAATTGACACCGGGACAGGGTACTGAAGCTTTCTTT.

The chain links TRBV10-2 to TRBJ1-5, with D hard to call. Germline-derived CDR1 and CDR2 are WSHSY and SAAADI. The CDR3 is made up of 18 amino acids. Between the trimmed V and J ends, which lost 5 bases and 0 bases, there was a span of 20 bases. CDR3 nucleotide sequence: TGCGCCAGCAGTCACCGGGAATTCTTCCTGTATAGCAATCAGCCCCAGCATTTT. It translates to CASSHREFFLYSNQPQHF.

This chain connects TRBV5-6 to TRBJ2-7; D is unclear. This CDR3 spans 13 amino acids. The V end lost 1 base, the J end lost 4 bases, and 9 bases lay between the germline ends. CDR1 is SGHDT, CDR2 YYEEEE, per germline. CDR3 coding DNA: TGTGCCAGCAGCTTGATGTTGAGGTACGAGCAGTACTTC. As protein: CASSLMLRYEQYF.

The chain has TRBV6-5 and TRBJ1-4; D gene unclear. Trimming removed 2 bases from V and 1 base from J, with 11 bases in between. The CDR3 runs 16 residues. Germline V gene data show CDR1 as MNHEY and CDR2 as SVGAGI. CDR3 residues: CASSYRVGVTNEKLFF. CDR3 coding DNA: TGTGCCAGCAGTTACAGGGTCGGTGTAACTAATGAAAAACTGTTTTTT.

This chain joins TRBV9 and TRBJ2-3; 12 bases align to TRBD2. The CDR3 loop spans 16 amino acids. The junction had 2 bases not matched to a gene; V was cut back by 3 bases and J by 0 bases. Germline V gene sequence: CDR1 SGDLS, CDR2 YYNGEE. CDR3 DNA: TGTGCCAGCAGCGCTAGCGGGGGGGGTAGCACAGATACGCAGTATTTT. Translation gives CASSASGGGSTDTQYF.

This chain joins TRBV7-3 and TRBJ2-6, with D tentatively TRBD1 (6 bases). The CDR3 totals 16 residues. Germline CDR1 and CDR2: SGHTA and FQGTGA. The V end lost 5 bases, the J end lost 0 bases, and 11 bases lay between the germline ends. The chain's CDR3 is CASSLGHLSGANVLTF. The CDR3 DNA reads TGTGCCAGCAGCCTGGGACACCTCTCTGGGGCCAACGTCCTGACTTTC.

The rearrangement uses TRBV28 and TRBJ1-3; D gene ambiguous. V was pared by 5 bases and J by 7 bases, with 12 bases between. This CDR3 has 13 residues. Germline-derived CDR1 and CDR2 are MDHEN and SYDVKM. The CDR3 sequence: CASSPPLGNTIYF. The DNA of the CDR3 is TGTGCCAGCAGTCCGCCCCTTGGGAACACCATATATTTT.

The sample holds a few counts of this clone. The chain couples TRBV6-5 to TRBJ1-1, with D possibly being TRBD1 (6 bases). The CDR3 spans 11 residues. V was clipped by 11 bases and J by 1 base, with 8 bases between them. Looked up from germline, CDR1 is MNHEY and CDR2 is SVGAGI. The CDR3 is CAARGNTEAFF. The CDR3, as DNA: TGTGCCGCCAGGGGGAACACTGAAGCTTTCTTT.

CDR3 sequence (DNA): TGTGCCAGCAGCCTTTCATCGGGGAACACTGAAGCTTTCTTT. This codes for CASSLSSGNTEAFF. This chain joins TRBV6-5 and TRBJ1-1; D remains ambiguous. The CDR3 spans 14 residues. Trimming stripped 6 bases from V and 1 base from J, with 12 bases between. Germline CDR1 is MNHEY and CDR2 is SVGAGI.

V usage is TRBV4-1 and J usage is TRBJ1-5; D gene uncertain. Germline CDR1 reads MGHRA; CDR2 reads YSYEKL. Trimming removed 0 bases from V and 7 bases from J, with 13 bases in between. This CDR3 spans 15 amino acids. In DNA form, the CDR3 reads TGCGCCAGCAGCCAAGAACGAGGGAACCCACAGCCCCAGCATTTT. Residues: CASSQERGNPQPQHF.

This clone was detected only once. CDR3 DNA: TGCGCCAGCAGCTTGAACACGGCCATCTCTGGGGCCAACGTCCTGACTTTC. Protein sequence: CASSLNTAISGANVLTF. This chain uses TRBV5-1 with TRBJ2-6; D is unclear. CDR3 length: 17 residues. CDR1 and CDR2 from the germline V gene are SGHRS and YFSETQ. Between the trimmed V and J ends, which lost 1 base and 0 bases, there was a span of 11 bases. The whole variable domain, remainder taken from reference TRBV5-1 and TRBJ2-6, is KAGVTQTPRYLIKTRGQQVTLSCSPISGHRSVSWYQQTPGQGLQFLFEYFSETQRNKGNFPGRFSGRQFSNSRSEMNVSTLELGDSALYLCASSLNTAISGANVLTFGAGSRLTVL.

This rearrangement joins TRBV5-4 to TRBJ2-5, with 10 bases identical to TRBD1. With V trimmed by 4 bases and J by 4 bases, 10 bases remained unmatched. The CDR3 has 16 residues. CDR1 SGHNT and CDR2 YYREEE come from the germline V gene (reference sequence). The chain's CDR3 is CASSRAGQGRSETQYF. CDR3 coding DNA: TGTGCCAGCAGCCGGGCGGGACAGGGGAGGTCAGAGACCCAGTACTTC.

The sample holds a few counts of this clone. V usage is TRBV5-1 and J usage is TRBJ1-1; tentatively, D is TRBD1 (5 bases). Germline assignment: CDR1 SGHRS and CDR2 YFSETQ. V was cut by 4 bases and J by 1 base, with 8 bases left in between. The CDR3 is made up of 13 amino acids. CDR3 loop: CASSPQGNTEAFF. The DNA for the CDR3 is TGCGCCAGCAGCCCGCAGGGGAACACTGAAGCTTTCTTT.